This entry describes one T cell receptor beta chain. CDR3 length: 13 amino acids. Germline values: CDR1 SGHVS, CDR2 FNYEAQ. Trimming took off 2 bases at V and 5 bases at J, with 7 bases between the two ends. This specimen belongs to a study of blood T cell repertoires in COVID-19. Across the whole study: Samples of COVID-19 (acute and convalescent) were obtained from the United States, Italy and Spain. The cDNA or gDNA used as material had been derived from T cells, B-cell-depleted T cells, or PBMCs.

Seattle patient enrollment occurred during active infection, with longitudinal follow-up thereafter. In the original processing: From reference gene primer amplification, estimates of nucleated cell counts were derived. Using immunoSEQ multiplex PCR, the repertoire was profiled, and TCRdb retains in-frame clones only, with some absent. Clone size and the V and J calls come from that table; the DNA yielded D and trimming. In the table there are some 200,000 clones, around four fifths of which are singletons. The chain recombines TRBV7-6 with TRBJ1-5; D gene uncertain. The material sequenced was peripheral blood. The clonotype originates from a woman between 65 and 79 years old with COVID-19, enrolled during active disease. CDR3 loop: CASSLFGDQPQHF. The CDR3, as DNA: TGTGCCAGCAGCTTATTCGGGGATCAGCCCCAGCATTTT.